The 17 T cell receptor beta chains presented below share a single source sample, sequenced in a study of cytomegalovirus exposure and HLA in healthy donors. Researchers ran the PCR with 60 Vbeta and 13 Jbeta primers. Assay: immunoSEQ multiplex PCR; the TCRdb copy retains only in-frame clones and omits some. There are 180,000 or so clones in the sample; 65% to 85% occur only once, and roughly 4.7% lies in the top ten. The specimen sequenced was PBMCs. The origin of the receptors is a woman aged 50 to 65 in good health and CMV-seropositive.

The chain uses TRBV7-2 and TRBJ1-5; D remains unclear. From germline, CDR1 is SGHTA and CDR2 FQGNSA. The CDR3 length is 12 residues. V lost 5 bases, J lost 6 bases, and 8 bases lay in between. For the CDR3, the DNA is TGTGCCAGCAGCGCCGGAGCTCAGCCCCAGCATTTT. It specifies CASSAGAQPQHF.

The table lists this clone with a few counts. The chain joins TRBV10-3 to TRBJ1-1, with D unresolved. Germline CDR1 and CDR2: ENHRY and SYGVKD. CDR3 size: 11 residues. V shed 10 bases and J shed 2 bases, with 8 bases lying between them. The DNA for the CDR3 is TGTGCCAGTGCAGGTAACACTGAAGCTTTCTTT. Its translation is CASAGNTEAFF.

The chain has TRBV5-6 and TRBJ1-5; weak D call: TRBD1 (6 bases). The CDR3 covers 15 residues. Germline CDR1 is SGHDT and CDR2 is YYEEEE. V was pared by 3 bases and J by 0 bases, with 10 bases between. The CDR3 sequence is CASSSRTDSNQPQHF. CDR3 sequence (DNA): TGTGCCAGCAGCTCTCGGACAGATAGCAATCAGCCCCAGCATTTT.

This sequence joins TRBV9 and TRBJ1-3; tentative D call: TRBD1 (5 bases). This CDR3 region has 14 residues. Trimming shortened V by 4 bases and J by 3 bases, and 11 bases separated the two germline ends. Germline V lookup: CDR1 SGDLS, CDR2 YYNGEE. DNA for the CDR3: TGTGCCAGCAGCCCTGGACATGGTGGAAACACCATATATTTT. Translation: CASSPGHGGNTIYF.

The chain has TRBV7-2 and TRBJ2-2, with D perhaps matching TRBD2 (5 bases). This CDR3 spans 13 amino acids. Germline loops: CDR1 SGHTA, CDR2 FQGNSA. Trimming stripped 5 bases from V and 5 bases from J, with 9 bases between. The CDR3 is CASSQDYTGELFF. In DNA form, the CDR3 reads TGTGCCAGCAGCCAAGACTATACCGGGGAGCTGTTTTTT.

The chain carries TRBV9 and TRBJ1-6, with 7 bases identical to TRBD1. J lost 5 bases, V lost 3 bases, and 8 bases had no gene match. This CDR3 has 16 amino acids. Germline V gives CDR1 SGDLS, CDR2 YYNGEE. The DNA of the CDR3 is TGTGCCAGCAGCGCGAAGGGGGCACTTCATAATTCACCCCTCCACTTT. Amino acid sequence: CASSAKGALHNSPLHF.

CDR3 in DNA: TGTGCCAGCAGCTTAACCAGAACCGTGAACACCGGGGAGCTGTTTTTT. Translation: CASSLTRTVNTGELFF. The chain links TRBV11-2 to TRBJ2-2; D uncertain. The germline CDR1 and CDR2 sequences are SGHAT and FQNNGV. Trimming shortened V by 2 bases and J by 1 base, and 11 bases separated the two germline ends. CDR3 length: 16 amino acids.

This chain uses TRBV28 with TRBJ1-1, with a weak D call TRBD1 (6 bases). Germline-derived CDR1 and CDR2 are MDHEN and SYDVKM. This CDR3 comprises 15 residues. V gave up 6 bases and J gave up 0 bases, with 14 bases separating them. CDR3 DNA: TGTGCCAGCAGCCTTCCGACAGGTATGAACACTGAAGCTTTCTTT. Amino acids: CASSLPTGMNTEAFF.

The rearrangement joins TRBV13 to TRBJ1-3; TRBD1 matches 12 bases. Per the germline V gene, CDR1 is PRHDT and CDR2 is FYEKMQ (reference sequence). The CDR3 has 20 residues. V lost 1 base to trimming and J lost 0 bases; unmatched junction nucleotides: 10. The CDR3 region has the DNA TGTGCCAGCAGCTTAGCCAGTGGGACAGGGGGCCTACGCTCTGGAAACACCATATATTTT. Translated, it gives CASSLASGTGGLRSGNTIYF.

This clone was detected only a few times. The CDR3 coding sequence is TGTGCCAGCAGGTATACTAGCGGACTATCCTACGAGCAGTACTTC. Translated, it gives CASRYTSGLSYEQYF. The chain employs TRBV6-5 and TRBJ2-7; 8 bases line up with TRBD2. The trim removed 6 bases at V and 1 base at J, leaving 8 bases unmatched. The CDR3 spans 15 residues. The germline V gene encodes CDR1 MNHEY and CDR2 SVGAGI.

The chain joins TRBV29-1 to TRBJ2-7; D possibly corresponds to TRBD2 (6 bases). The length of the CDR3 is 13 residues. The V end was cut by 6 bases, the J end by 6 bases, with 18 bases between. The germline V gene has CDR1 SQVTM and CDR2 ANQGSEA. The CDR3: CSVGRQTGGEQYF. DNA for the CDR3: TGCAGCGTGGGGAGACAAACCGGGGGCGAGCAGTACTTC.

V gene TRBV4-2 combines with J gene TRBJ2-1; perhaps TRBD1 as D (5 bases). The CDR3 extends over 15 amino acids. V was cut by 0 bases and J by 5 bases, with 11 bases left in between. Germline CDR1 and CDR2: LGHNA and YNFKEQ. CDR3 sequence (DNA): TGTGCCAGCAGCCAAGATAGGGGCTCAGACAATGAGCAGTTCTTC. Amino acids: CASSQDRGSDNEQFF.

This chain links TRBV18 with TRBJ2-1; TRBD2 is a possible D gene (6 bases). The V gene's germline CDR1 is KGHSH and CDR2 LQKENI. Trimming cost V 3 bases and J 5 bases, with 11 bases left between them. The CDR3 spans 14 residues. The CDR3 here is CASSPGLSNNEQFF. CDR3 in DNA: TGTGCCAGCTCACCGGGACTTTCGAACAATGAGCAGTTCTTC.

This chain connects TRBV29-1 to TRBJ2-4; D ambiguous. Germline values: CDR1 SQVTM, CDR2 ANQGSEA. V was shortened by 5 bases and J by 0 bases, with 8 bases between the two germline ends. The CDR3 covers 13 residues. CDR3 in amino acids: CSVYALAKNIQYF. For the CDR3, the DNA is TGCAGCGTTTACGCGTTAGCCAAAAACATTCAGTACTTC. Based on the CDR3 plus reference TRBV29-1 and TRBJ2-4, the full variable domain is SAVISQKPSRDICQRGTSLTIQCQVDSQVTMMFWYRQQPGQSLTLIATANQGSEATYESGFVIDKFPISRPNLTFSTLTVSNMSPEDSSIYLCSVYALAKNIQYFGAGTRLSVL.

The gene calls are TRBV6-6 and TRBJ2-7; the D gene is possibly TRBD2 (6 bases). This CDR3 has 15 amino acids. Trimming shortened V by 5 bases and J by 2 bases, and 16 bases separated the two germline ends. Per the germline V gene, CDR1 is MNHNY and CDR2 is SVGAGI (reference sequence). CDR3 nucleotide sequence: TGTGCCAGCAGTCCTACCGGGAGTAACACCTACGAGCAGTACTTC. It codes for CASSPTGSNTYEQYF.

The chain joins TRBV5-4 to TRBJ2-4, with 7 bases identical to TRBD2. This CDR3 is 14 amino acids long. Germline CDR1 and CDR2: SGHNT and YYREEE (reference sequence). J lost 7 bases, V lost 4 bases, and 8 bases had no gene match. CDR3 sequence: CASSPGGRANIQYF. The CDR3 DNA reads TGTGCCAGCAGCCCGGGTGGGAGGGCGAACATTCAGTACTTC.

This sequence joins TRBV11-2 and TRBJ2-7; 10 nucleotides match TRBD2. CDR1 is SGHAT and CDR2 is FQNNGV in the germline V gene. The CDR3 consists of 17 residues. V gave up 5 bases and J gave up 1 base; unmatched junction bases: 11. The CDR3 DNA reads as TGTGCCAGCAGCCTGAGAGCCGGGACTAGCGCATCCTACGAGCAGTACTTC. Its protein product is CASSLRAGTSASYEQYF.